This record concerns one T cell receptor (beta chain) sequence. The ends lost 2 bases at V and 5 bases at J; junction bases unmatched: 8. Looked up from germline, CDR1 is GTSNPN and CDR2 is SVGIG (reference sequence). The CDR3 has 14 amino acids. The donors belonged to the roughly 110-subject validation cohort, separate from the approximately 670-subject first cohort. The method was immunoSEQ multiplex PCR; TCRdb's version includes in-frame clones alone and lacks a portion of them. The sample gives about 250,000 clones, roughly 87% of which show up once; approximately 12% is in the top ten. The data belong to a study of cytomegalovirus exposure and HLA in healthy donors.

V and J are TRBV30 and TRBJ1-1, with 7 nucleotides matching TRBD1. This sequence was found in a man between 18 and 35 years old in good health and CMV-seropositive. The sample consisted of PBMCs. CDR3 nucleotide sequence: TGTGCCTGGAGTCTTACAGGGGCGTGGACTGAAGCTTTCTTT. It translates to CAWSLTGAWTEAFF.